The entry below describes one TCR beta chain. Sequenced by immunoSEQ multiplex PCR; TCRdb stores in-frame clones only, minus some. The top ten clones hold 4.4% of a sample with 180,000 or so clones, roughly 85% of them seen once. The sample comes from a study of blood T cell repertoires in COVID-19. This CDR3 has 13 amino acids. Germline V CDR1 and CDR2: MNHEY, SVGEGT. Germline trimming cut 6 bases from V and 5 bases from J; bases unmatched to any gene: 4. Recovered status applied to Cohort 3 donors who had two consecutive negative PCRs. It also applied to those with clearance or with symptom resolution.

The sample taken for sequencing was PBMCs or T cells enriched from blood (not recorded which). The receptor's source is a woman aged 45-65 years who had recovered from COVID-19. The rearrangement joins TRBV6-2 or TRBV6-3 to TRBJ2-5; 9 positions agree with TRBD1. CDR3 nucleotide sequence: TGTGCCAGCAGCCGGGACAGGGTGGAGACCCAGTACTTC. This translates into CASSRDRVETQYF.